Shown below are 18 T cell receptor beta chains from a single sample sequenced in a study of glioma-infiltrating T cells after dendritic cell vaccination. The method was immunoSEQ multiplex PCR; TCRdb's version includes in-frame clones alone and lacks a portion of them. The data hold some 70,000 clones, with approximately 81% observed a single time. Sequenced material: blood, taken before dendritic cell vaccination. These receptors all come from a human donor with glioblastoma.

The gene calls are TRBV7-2 and TRBJ2-1, with TRBD2 matching over 10 bases. This CDR3 is 16 amino acids long. With V trimmed by 3 bases and J by 6 bases, 8 bases remained unmatched. Germline CDR1 is SGHTA and CDR2 is FQGNSA. CDR3 protein: CASSFKGLARGNEQFF. The CDR3 coding sequence is TGTGCCAGCAGCTTTAAGGGACTAGCGCGGGGCAATGAGCAGTTCTTC.

This rearrangement joins TRBV6-1 to TRBJ1-2; 9 bases are shared with TRBD1. Losses at the gene ends were 5 bases for V and 2 bases for J; bases not matched to a gene: 9. CDR3 length: 16 amino acids. Germline CDR1 is MNHNS and CDR2 is SASEGT. CDR3 amino acids: CASSQVGTGTNYGYTF. As DNA, the CDR3 is TGTGCCAGCAGTCAAGTGGGGACAGGGACCAACTATGGCTACACCTTC.

The V gene is TRBV5-1, the J gene TRBJ2-1; D possibly corresponds to TRBD1 (5 bases). Germline assignment: CDR1 SGHRS and CDR2 YFSETQ. V shed 0 bases and J shed 0 bases, with 10 bases lying between them. The CDR3 is made up of 16 amino acids. The CDR3 spells CASSLEGPYSYNEQFF. The CDR3 nucleotides read TGCGCCAGCAGCTTGGAGGGGCCATACTCCTACAATGAGCAGTTCTTC.

The chain couples TRBV7-8 to TRBJ1-1, with D possibly being TRBD1 (5 bases). CDR1 is SGHVS, CDR2 FQNEAQ, per germline. Trimming took off 4 bases at V and 4 bases at J, with 13 bases between the two ends. This CDR3 has 14 residues. The CDR3 is CASSSEGVSTEAFF. In nucleotides, the CDR3 is TGTGCCAGCAGCTCAGAAGGGGTTAGCACTGAAGCTTTCTTT.

The rearrangement uses TRBV7-6 and TRBJ1-1; the D gene is possibly TRBD1 (6 bases). CDR3 length equals 13 residues. Trimming left V 6 bases short and J 1 base short, with 9 bases between. The germline gives CDR1 SGHVS, CDR2 FNYEAQ. In DNA, the CDR3 is TGTGCCAGCAGTTTACAGGGGAACACTGAAGCTTTCTTT. Encoded protein: CASSLQGNTEAFF.

V gene TRBV6-1 combines with J gene TRBJ1-4; 9 bases line up with TRBD1. The CDR3 is 14 residues long. V shed 10 bases and J 8 bases; nucleotides not matched to a gene: 11. Germline-derived CDR1 and CDR2 are MNHNS and SASEGT. As DNA, the CDR3 is TGTGCCACCACCTCCGGGACAGGGAGGGAAAAACTGTTTTTT. It yields the protein CATTSGTGREKLFF.

The chain couples TRBV2 to TRBJ1-5, with 7 bases identical to TRBD1. This CDR3 has 15 residues. CDR1 SNHLY and CDR2 FYNNEI come from the germline V gene. After removal of 6 bases from V and 4 bases from J, the junction contained 9 bases not matched to a gene. The CDR3 region is CASRERQGTNQPQHF. Here the CDR3 DNA reads TGTGCCAGCAGGGAACGACAGGGTACGAATCAGCCCCAGCATTTT.

This clone was seen more than once but under ten times. The rearrangement joins TRBV6-4 to TRBJ2-6; 7 nucleotides agree with TRBD1. The germline CDR1 and CDR2 sequences are MRHNA and SNTAGT. This CDR3 has 15 amino acids. Losses at the gene ends were 5 bases for V and 1 base for J; bases not matched to a gene: 2. CDR3 in amino acids: CASSSQGSGANVLTF. CDR3 nucleotide sequence: TGTGCCAGCAGTTCACAGGGGTCTGGGGCCAACGTCCTGACTTTC.

This sequence joins TRBV7-9 and TRBJ1-3; no reliable D call. V dropped 4 bases and J dropped 4 bases, with 14 bases sitting between them. The CDR3 contains 15 residues. Germline V gene lookup returns CDR1 SEHNR and CDR2 FQNEAQ (reference sequence). The CDR3 reads CASSSAGRLGNTIYF. The CDR3 nucleotides read TGTGCCAGCAGCTCCGCTGGGAGGTTGGGAAACACCATATATTTT.

This chain connects TRBV6-1 to TRBJ2-7; D perhaps matches TRBD2 (5 bases). CDR3 length equals 14 residues. From germline, CDR1 is MNHNS and CDR2 SASEGT. The germline V and J ends were trimmed by 8 bases and 2 bases, with 16 bases remaining between them. CDR3 nucleotide sequence: TGTGCCAGCGGATATCGCGGGCCAACCTACGAGCAGTACTTC. Translation: CASGYRGPTYEQYF.

The chain has TRBV6-6 and TRBJ2-7; no clear D. The CDR3 is 14 residues long. Germline V CDR1 and CDR2: MNHNY, SVGAGI (reference sequence). The V gene lost 3 bases and the J gene lost 0 bases, with 9 bases spanning the gap. The CDR3 reads CASSYAVSSYEQYF. The CDR3 bases are TGTGCCAGCAGTTATGCCGTGAGCTCCTACGAGCAGTACTTC.

The sample holds a few counts of this clone. This sequence joins TRBV5-4 and TRBJ1-6; D not resolved. Germline V gene lookup returns CDR1 SGHNT and CDR2 YYREEE (reference sequence). Deletions cut 0 bases from V and 11 bases from J, with 12 bases between. CDR3 length equals 14 residues. The CDR3 spells CASSLAGRLTPLHF. The CDR3 bases are TGTGCCAGCAGCTTGGCGGGTCGTCTTACACCCCTCCACTTT.

The V and J genes are TRBV15 and TRBJ2-3; D may be TRBD1 (6 bases). The ends were cut back, 5 bases at V and 3 bases at J, with 18 bases in the middle. There are 16 residues in the CDR3. From germline, CDR1 is LNHNV and CDR2 YYDKDF (reference sequence). Written as DNA, the CDR3 is TGTGCCACCAGCGGGGGTCCGCAGGGGCGGACAGATACGCAGTATTTT. As protein: CATSGGPQGRTDTQYF.

Written as DNA, the CDR3 is TGTGCCACGGCGGGTGGCCCATCGGAGGAGCAGTTCTTC. This encodes CATAGGPSEEQFF. The chain joins TRBV10-3 to TRBJ2-1, with a weak D call TRBD2 (5 bases). This CDR3 spans 13 amino acids. Between the trimmed V and J ends, which lost 10 bases and 10 bases, there was a span of 20 bases. CDR1 and CDR2 (germline): ENHRY, SYGVKD.

This clone was picked up one time. Within the sample, other DNA sequences also encode this same CDR3. The J gene is TRBJ1-2, the V gene TRBV6-5, with 8 bases lining up with TRBD1. Germline V gene data show CDR1 as MNHEY and CDR2 as SVGAGI. This CDR3 comprises 14 residues. With V trimmed by 6 bases and J by 4 bases, 7 bases remained unmatched. CDR3 in DNA: TGTGCCAGCAGACCGGACAGGGCCTCCTATGGCTACACCTTC. Translated: CASRPDRASYGYTF.

The chain joins TRBV6-5 to TRBJ1-2, with TRBD1 identical over 8 bases. The CDR3 is 13 residues long. Per the germline V gene, CDR1 is MNHEY and CDR2 is SVGAGI. V gave up 5 bases and J gave up 4 bases; unmatched junction bases: 3. CDR3 sequence (DNA): TGTGCCAGCAGTCCGGGACAGGTCTATGGCTACACCTTC. It translates to CASSPGQVYGYTF.

The chain employs TRBV19 and TRBJ2-7; 7 bases are shared with TRBD2. The CDR3 is 13 residues long. V shed 3 bases, J shed 5 bases, and the junction held 4 bases outside the gene matches. Germline V lookup: CDR1 LNHDA, CDR2 SQIVND (reference sequence). CDR3 region: CASSIGRGDEQYF. In DNA, the CDR3 is TGTGCCAGTAGTATCGGACGGGGGGACGAGCAGTACTTC.

As concerns this clone: This sample includes further DNA sequences coding for the same CDR3. This chain connects TRBV5-8 to TRBJ2-3; perhaps TRBD2 as D (7 bases). Trimming removed 2 bases from V and 5 bases from J, with 9 bases in between. This CDR3 has 13 amino acids. Germline CDR1 is SGHTS and CDR2 is YDEGEE. The CDR3 DNA follows: TGTGCCAGCAGCTTAGGGGGGGAAGATACGCAGTATTTT. Amino acid sequence: CASSLGGEDTQYF. Filled out from reference TRBV5-8 and TRBJ2-3, the complete variable domain reads EAGVTQSPTHLIKTRGQQATLRCSPISGHTSVYWYQQALGLGLQFLLWYDEGEERNRGNFPPRFSGRQFPNYSSELNVNALELEDSALYLCASSLGGEDTQYFGPGTRLTVL.